The 7 T cell receptor beta chains reported below all come from one sample, sequenced in a study of monozygotic twins with inflammatory bowel disease. TCRdb re-called the 5' RACE reads, yielding one record per CDR3 amino acid sequence without DNA. Its table records some 160,000 distinct CDR3 sequences. Sequenced input: blood. These receptors were collected from a human donor with ulcerative colitis or Crohn's disease, or a healthy co-twin of an affected twin (not recorded which).

The V and J genes are TRBV5-5 and TRBJ1-5; checking the TCRdb D call of TRBD1 is not possible without DNA. Germline CDR1 is SGHKS and CDR2 is YYEKEE (reference sequence). This CDR3 is 15 amino acids long. This CDR3 is CASSLDTGVGQPQHF.

The chain is built from TRBV10-3 and TRBJ2-7; as DNA is missing, the TRBD2 call by TCRdb cannot be tested. Germline loops: CDR1 ENHRY, CDR2 SYGVKD. The CDR3 has 17 amino acids. This chain's CDR3 is CAISSPNSGRSSYEQYF.

The rearrangement links TRBV7-6 to TRBJ2-7; the D call from TCRdb, TRBD1, cannot be confirmed without DNA. Germline loops: CDR1 SGHVS, CDR2 FNYEAQ. The CDR3 sequence is 13 residues long. The chain's CDR3 is CASSLQGVNEQYF.

The rearrangement links TRBV7-2 to TRBJ1-5. The CDR3 extends over 14 amino acids. From germline, CDR1 is SGHTA and CDR2 FQGNSA. The CDR3 reads CASSLEWGNQPQHF. Using reference TRBV7-2 and TRBJ1-5 for the parts outside the CDR3, the full variable domain is GAGVSQSPSNKVTEKGKDVELRCDPISGHTALYWYRQSLGQGLEFLIYFQGNSAPDKSGLPSDRFSAERTGGSVSTLTIQRTQQEDSAVYLCASSLEWGNQPQHFGDGTRLSIL.

The chain employs TRBV15 and TRBJ2-5. The CDR3 length is 12 residues. CDR1 and CDR2 (germline): LNHNV, YYDKDF (reference sequence). The CDR3 loop is CATSRDVGSQYF.

The V call is TRBV20-1, the J call TRBJ2-3; checking the TCRdb D call of TRBD2 is not possible without DNA. This CDR3 is 14 amino acids long. Per germline, CDR1 DFQATT and CDR2 SNEGSKA (reference sequence). The CDR3: CSAILTIYTDTQYF.

The chain recombines TRBV7-8 with TRBJ2-1. Germline lookup yields CDR1 SGHVS and CDR2 FQNEAQ. The CDR3 extends over 16 amino acids. The CDR3 loop reads CASSSYRAGIHNEQFF.